Listed here are 6 T cell receptor beta chains from one sample, sequenced in a study of T cell responses to AZD1222 COVID-19 vaccine. TCRdb keeps only in-frame clones here, not all; method: immunoSEQ multiplex PCR. Counted here are about 180,000 clones, approximately 94% occurring once; the ten biggest clones make up roughly 1.7%. Sequencing was performed on peripheral blood, taken 28 days after the second AZD1222 dose. The source is an adult who received the AZD1222 COVID-19 vaccine.

J is TRBJ2-1 and V is TRBV30; the match to TRBD2 covers 7 bases. V trimming: 0 bases; J trimming: 9 bases; junction bases outside the gene matches: 11. This CDR3 comprises 15 residues. The germline CDR1 and CDR2 sequences are GTSNPN and SVGIG (reference sequence). In nucleotides, the CDR3 is TGTGCCTGGAGTGTAGCCGGACTAGATAGGGGTGAGCAGTTCTTC. Encoded protein: CAWSVAGLDRGEQFF.

As for this clone: The sample contains more than one DNA sequence encoding this CDR3. The chain links TRBV11-3 to TRBJ1-1, with D unclear. Germline values: CDR1 SGHNT, CDR2 YENEEA. The germline V and J ends were trimmed by 1 base and 1 base, with 4 bases remaining between them. This CDR3 spans 13 amino acids. The chain's CDR3 is CASSLGGNTEAFF. The CDR3 coding sequence is TGTGCCAGCAGCTTAGGCGGGAACACTGAAGCTTTCTTT.

The chain uses TRBV21-1 and TRBJ2-7; TRBD1 is taken as the D call from the table, unchecked against the DNA. TRBV21-1 is noted as a pseudogene. The CDR3 has 17 amino acids. The CDR3 sequence: CASSPLLRGQGNYEQYF. The CDR3 coding sequence is TGTGCCAGCAGCCCCCTCCTGAGGGGACAGGGAAACTACGAGCAGTACTTC.

Details on this clone: Compared with germline, one end of the junction differs, possibly owing to a read error. The V and J genes are TRBV27 and TRBJ2-1, with D uncertain. The CDR3 runs 11 residues. Germline-derived CDR1 and CDR2 are MNHEY and SMNVEV (reference sequence). The CDR3 sequence is CASTPRGLRIF. CDR3 bases: TGTGCCAGCACCCCTCGTGGTCTAAGGATCTTC.

The CDR3 reads CASSNRVSNTEAFF. DNA of the CDR3: TGTGCCAGCAGTAACAGGGTTTCGAACACTGAAGCTTTCTTT. The chain recombines TRBV2 with TRBJ1-1; D may be TRBD1 (6 bases). Between the trimmed V and J ends, which lost 5 bases and 1 base, there was a span of 11 bases. Germline loops: CDR1 SNHLY, CDR2 FYNNEI. The CDR3 length is 14 residues.

This clone appeared once. This rearrangement joins TRBV5-1 to TRBJ2-2; 9 nucleotides agree with TRBD1. CDR3 length: 15 residues. The germline gives CDR1 SGHRS, CDR2 YFSETQ. V lost 2 bases to trimming and J lost 4 bases; unmatched junction nucleotides: 3. CDR3 in DNA: TGCGCCAGCAGCTTCGGGACAGGGTTCACCGGGGAGCTGTTTTTT. It is translated as CASSFGTGFTGELFF.